Listed here is a single TCR beta chain. This CDR3 comprises 14 residues. The ends lost 7 bases at V and 0 bases at J; junction bases unmatched: 5. Germline V gives CDR1 MDHEN, CDR2 SYDVKM. Sequenced by immunoSEQ multiplex PCR; TCRdb stores in-frame clones only, minus some. The sample lists 57,000 or so clones, 85% occurring once. The data stem from a study of OX40 agonist ivuxolimab in advanced cancers. Study background: Under the entry rules, prior anti-PD-1, anti-PD-L1 or anti-CTLA-4 therapy was allowed, and around 40% had some. Partial responses were achieved by three patients, of whom one had hepatocellular carcinoma and two had cutaneous melanoma.

The material sequenced was CD4+ or CD8+ T cells sorted from blood, taken in a trial of the OX40 agonist ivuxolimab. The clonotype was recovered from an adult with an advanced solid tumor such as melanoma, head and neck, liver or kidney cancer. The V call is TRBV28, the J call TRBJ2-7, with 8 positions matching TRBD1. The DNA of the CDR3 is TGTGCCAGCAACAAACAGGGGGTCTCCTACGAGCAGTACTTC. It codes for CASNKQGVSYEQYF.